The 6 T cell receptor beta chains reported below all come from one sample, sequenced in a study of OX40 agonist ivuxolimab in advanced cancers. Generated by immunoSEQ multiplex PCR, the TCRdb table keeps only in-frame clones and is missing some. The data hold fewer than 90,000 clones, with around 88% observed a single time. The sample here was CD4+ or CD8+ T cells sorted from blood, taken in a trial of the OX40 agonist ivuxolimab. These receptors came from an adult with an advanced solid tumor such as melanoma, head and neck, liver or kidney cancer.

The chain carries TRBV5-4 and TRBJ2-7, with D hard to call. This CDR3 region has 14 residues. The V end was cut by 0 bases, the J end by 5 bases, with 12 bases between. Per germline, CDR1 SGHNT and CDR2 YYREEE (reference sequence). The CDR3 loop reads CASSLDLVVDEQYF. Written as DNA, the CDR3 is TGTGCCAGCAGCTTGGACTTAGTTGTTGACGAGCAGTACTTC.

This chain connects TRBV4-2 to TRBJ2-3; either TRBD1 or TRBD2 may fit D (5 bases each). V gave up 0 bases and J gave up 1 base, with 17 bases separating them. There are 18 residues in the CDR3. CDR1 and CDR2 (germline): LGHNA, YNFKEQ. The CDR3 region has the DNA TGTGCCAGCAGCCAAGATTGGGGAATGGGGGTTGGCACAGATACGCAGTATTTT. It translates to CASSQDWGMGVGTDTQYF.

This chain uses TRBV7-3 with TRBJ2-3; a weak D match, TRBD2 (6 bases). From germline, CDR1 is SGHTA and CDR2 FQGTGA. The CDR3 runs 15 residues. Trimming pared 2 bases from V and 6 bases from J, leaving 15 bases between. The CDR3 here is CASSLPGSGGDTQYF. Here the CDR3 DNA reads TGTGCCAGCAGCTTACCGGGTAGCGGAGGGGATACGCAGTATTTT. Based on the CDR3 plus reference TRBV7-3 and TRBJ2-3, the full variable domain is GAGVSQTPSNKVTEKGKYVELRCDPISGHTALYWYRQSLGQGPEFLIYFQGTGAADDSGLPNDRFFAVRPEGSVSTLKIQRTERGDSAVYLCASSLPGSGGDTQYFGPGTRLTVL.

The V gene is TRBV28, the J gene TRBJ1-2; D perhaps matches TRBD1 (6 bases). Germline CDR1 and CDR2: MDHEN and SYDVKM. CDR3 length: 18 residues. The V end lost 1 base, the J end lost 8 bases, and 26 bases lay between the germline ends. The CDR3 DNA is TGTGCCAGCAGTTTATCGACCCCGCACAGGGACGGCGAGTCGGGCTACACCTTC. It yields the protein CASSLSTPHRDGESGYTF.

There are a few counts of this clone. V is TRBV5-4 and J is TRBJ2-7; 7 bases line up with TRBD1. CDR3 length equals 13 residues. Trimming took 5 bases from V and 3 from J; bases not matched to a gene: 5. Germline values: CDR1 SGHNT, CDR2 YYREEE (reference sequence). CDR3 protein: CASRPDRDYEQYF. CDR3 sequence (DNA): TGTGCCAGCAGGCCCGACAGGGACTACGAGCAGTACTTC.

The chain employs TRBV30 and TRBJ2-2; 9 bases are shared with TRBD1. Per germline, CDR1 GTSNPN and CDR2 SVGIG (reference sequence). V lost 7 bases to trimming and J lost 6 bases; unmatched junction nucleotides: 18. This CDR3 comprises 17 residues. CDR3 bases: TGTGCCTCAGATACTGCGGGACAGGGTTTTTCCGCCGGGGAGCTGTTTTTT. It specifies CASDTAGQGFSAGELFF.